This T cell receptor beta chain appears in the sequencing data of a study of blood T cell repertoires in COVID-19. Turning to the study itself: The United States, Italy and Spain were the sources of the acute and convalescent COVID-19 samples. T cells, B-cell-depleted T cells, or PBMCs supplied cDNA or gDNA.

As handled by the study authors: For nucleated cells, counts were estimated from reference gene primer amplification. Using immunoSEQ multiplex PCR, the repertoire was profiled, and TCRdb retains in-frame clones only, with some absent. That table gives V, J and clone size, and the DNA gave D and trimming. The sample lists around 310,000 clones; 85% to 90% were seen once. In Seattle, patients joined the study during active infection and were tracked longitudinally. Germline V lookup: CDR1 LGHDT, CDR2 YNNKEL (reference sequence). Losses at the gene ends were 3 bases for V and 4 bases for J; bases not matched to a gene: 2. CDR3 length: 13 residues.

This clonotype was obtained from a middle-aged woman with COVID-19, enrolled during active disease. This sequence joins TRBV3-1 (or the pseudogene TRBV3-2) and TRBJ2-7, with 8 positions matching TRBD1. Sequencing was performed on peripheral blood. CDR3 amino acids: CASSQGQAYEQYF. CDR3 bases: TGTGCCAGCAGCCAGGGACAGGCGTACGAGCAGTACTTC.